This paragraph reports one T cell receptor (beta chain). The antigen remains unidentified. This may be a read error: a much more frequent sequence differs by one nucleotide. The CDR3 totals 16 residues. CDR1 MDHEN and CDR2 SYDVKM come from the germline V gene. Between the trimmed V and J ends, which lost 4 bases and 1 base, there was a span of 16 bases. Exclusions: uncontrolled infection, other autoimmune disease, pregnancy, lactation. The sample is drawn from a study of T cells in Graves' hyperthyroidism and ophthalmopathy. The study, taken as a whole, reports: Most clonotypes expanded in thyroid above 0.001 were likewise present in blood.

There were TCR beta CDR3 regions amplified from RNA transcripts. HTBI primers drove first-round RT-PCR of the TCR CDR3. MiXCR, run by TCRdb on the multiplex PCR reads, gives a single entry per CDR3 protein. This repertoire shows more than 550,000 distinct CDR3 sequences, around 16% found once; its top ten account for roughly a sixth. Material for sequencing was blood. The clonotype originates from a man between 45 and 60 years old with Graves' hyperthyroidism. This chain connects TRBV28 to TRBJ1-1; D uncertain. The CDR3 DNA reads as TGTGCCAGCAGTTCAGGATTACGACGGTCGAACACTGAAGCTTTCTTT. Protein sequence: CASSSGLRRSNTEAFF.